One and the same sample provided the 10 T cell receptor beta chains below, sequenced in a study of control samples from healthy donors and cancer patients. TCRdb keeps only in-frame clones here, not all; method: immunoSEQ multiplex PCR. Altogether fewer than 500,000 clones are present, over 75% being singletons, with the ten largest covering 5% to 8%. Source material: PBMCs. These TCRs come from a man aged 35 to 55 with head and neck cancer.

The genes are TRBV15 and TRBJ2-7, with TRBD1 as a possible D gene (5 bases). Trimming took off 0 bases at V and 3 bases at J, with 12 bases between the two ends. The CDR3 is made up of 15 amino acids. Germline V gene data show CDR1 as LNHNV and CDR2 as YYDKDF (reference sequence). The CDR3 coding sequence is TGTGCCACCAGCAGAGAGGCCTCAGGGAACTACGAGCAGTACTTC. The encoded protein is CATSREASGNYEQYF.

The chain links TRBV6-4 to TRBJ2-6; 7 nucleotides match TRBD1. Unmatched junction bases numbered 2, after V lost 4 bases and J lost 2 bases. The CDR3 contains 15 residues. Germline CDR1 and CDR2: MRHNA and SNTAGT. CDR3 coding DNA: TGTGCCAGCAGTGGGGGACAGACTGGGGCCAACGTCCTGACTTTC. It translates to CASSGGQTGANVLTF.

This chain joins TRBV5-5 and TRBJ2-5; 10 positions agree with TRBD2. The CDR3 runs 14 residues. V dropped 4 bases and J dropped 4; count of bases not matched to a gene: 4. CDR1 is SGHKS, CDR2 YYEKEE, per germline (reference sequence). The CDR3 loop is CASSKGLARETQYF. CDR3 bases: TGTGCCAGCAGCAAGGGACTAGCGAGAGAGACCCAGTACTTC.

This clone was recorded once. The CDR3 protein is CASSEEGSLPYEQYF. The DNA for the CDR3 is TGTGCCAGCAGCGAGGAGGGTAGCCTACCCTACGAGCAGTACTTC. The V call is TRBV9, the J call TRBJ2-7; possible D gene TRBD2, 6 bases. V shed 3 bases and J shed 2 bases, with 15 bases lying between them. Germline V gene data show CDR1 as SGDLS and CDR2 as YYNGEE. This CDR3 region has 15 residues.

The chain has TRBV6-5 and TRBJ2-2; 8 nucleotides agree with TRBD1. V was pared by 6 bases and J by 1 base, with 4 bases of the junction left unmatched. Per germline, CDR1 MNHEY and CDR2 SVGAGI. The CDR3 sequence is 15 residues long. As DNA, the CDR3 is TGTGCCAGCAGCTGGACAGGGAGGAACACCGGGGAGCTGTTTTTT. Its protein is CASSWTGRNTGELFF.

This clone is a singleton in its sample. This sample also contains other DNA sequences that code for the same CDR3. This rearrangement joins TRBV5-1 to TRBJ2-7, with 7 positions matching TRBD1. The junction had 2 bases not matched to a gene; V was cut back by 0 bases and J by 2 bases. Germline V lookup: CDR1 SGHRS, CDR2 YFSETQ. The CDR3 spans 14 residues. This chain's CDR3 is CASSLDRGPYEQYF. Written as DNA, the CDR3 is TGCGCCAGCAGCTTGGACAGGGGCCCCTACGAGCAGTACTTC.

The rearrangement uses TRBV5-4 and TRBJ2-5; 11 bases align to TRBD2. CDR1 and CDR2 from the germline V gene are SGHNT and YYREEE (reference sequence). V lost 2 bases, J lost 0 bases, and 6 bases stayed unmatched. The CDR3 is 17 residues long. The CDR3 sequence is CASSFYRLAGNQETQYF. The CDR3 coding sequence is TGTGCCAGCAGCTTTTACAGACTAGCGGGAAACCAAGAGACCCAGTACTTC.

This clone was counted between two and nine times. The V and J genes are TRBV2 and TRBJ2-1; the match to TRBD1 covers 10 bases. V lost 8 bases to trimming and J lost 5 bases; unmatched junction nucleotides: 33. This CDR3 comprises 23 residues. Germline CDR1 SNHLY, CDR2 FYNNEI. The CDR3 here is CASPSAADRGNNEQFSLNNEQFF. The CDR3 region has the DNA TGTGCCAGCCCATCTGCCGCGGACAGGGGGAACAATGAGCAGTTCTCCTTAAACAATGAGCAGTTCTTC.

This chain links TRBV7-2 with TRBJ2-7, with TRBD2 as a possible D gene (6 bases). The V gene's germline CDR1 is SGHTA and CDR2 FQGNSA. Trimming stripped 0 bases from V and 8 bases from J, with 17 bases between. This CDR3 has 15 residues. The CDR3 DNA reads as TGTGCCAGCAGCTTAGCGGGACTCACCACCGTCAAGCAGTACTTC. Translating gives CASSLAGLTTVKQYF.

This chain links TRBV28 with TRBJ2-2; tentatively, D is TRBD2 (7 bases). Trimming removed 5 bases from V and 9 bases from J, with 25 bases in between. There are 17 residues in the CDR3. Germline V gene sequence: CDR1 MDHEN, CDR2 SYDVKM. CDR3 amino acids: CASSALRAGALGRELFF. CDR3 DNA sequence: TGTGCCAGCAGTGCTCTCAGGGCGGGGGCCTTGGGACGGGAGCTGTTTTTT.